A selection of T cell receptor beta chains follows, all from one sample in a study of beta chain features in type 1 diabetes. Data came from immunoSEQ multiplex PCR; TCRdb stores just in-frame clones and leaves some out. Of fewer than 900,000 clones in the sample, about 17% are singletons; the top ten hold around 0.02%. Sequencing was performed on naive CD4+ T cells from blood. The receptors stem from a woman aged 18 to 35 in good health. CDR3s include the opening cysteine and the closing phenylalanine or tryptophan. D genes are given only for firm matches. Clone size appears in some rows only: once, few, many, or a class for an expanded clone.

NA	few	TRBV7-2	TRBJ2-1	CASSPGREQFF	TGTGCCAGCAGCCCTGGACGGGAGCAGTTCTTC
NA	many	TRBV10-3	TRBJ1-4	CAIRDMEKLFF	TGTGCCATCAGGGACATGGAAAAACTGTTTTTT
NA	few	TRBV7-8	TRBJ2-2	CASAPLNTGELFF	TGTGCCAGCGCCCCTTTAAACACCGGGGAGCTGTTTTTT
TRBD2	few	TRBV5-4	TRBJ2-5	CASKPGLAGTETQYF	TGTGCCAGCAAACCGGGACTAGCGGGAACGGAGACCCAGTACTTC
NA	NA	TRBV5-4	TRBJ2-7	CASSLAHSAIQQYF	TGTGCCAGCAGCTTGGCCCATAGCGCCATTCAGCAGTACTTC
NA	few	TRBV28	TRBJ1-5	CASRGQQGDNQPQHF	TGTGCCAGCAGAGGACAGCAGGGAGACAATCAGCCCCAGCATTTT
TRBD2	NA	TRBV4-2	TRBJ2-1	CASSQDIGLASNEQFF	TGTGCCAGCAGCCAAGATATCGGACTAGCATCGAATGAGCAGTTCTTC
NA	once	TRBV7-3	TRBJ2-6	CASSLWGRPVSGANVLTF	TGTGCCAGCAGCTTATGGGGAAGGCCCGTGTCCGGGGCCAACGTCCTGACTTTC
TRBD1	NA	TRBV13	TRBJ2-3	CASSLIGQGAPRTDTQYF	TGTGCCAGCAGCTTAATCGGACAGGGGGCGCCTCGCACAGATACGCAGTATTTT
NA	few	TRBV13	TRBJ2-7	CASSTANSYEQYF	TGTGCCAGCAGCACAGCGAACTCCTACGAGCAGTACTTC
NA	NA	TRBV15	TRBJ1-2	CATSRDEVFYGYTF	TGTGCCACCAGCAGAGATGAAGTATTCTATGGCTACACCTTC
TRBD2	NA	TRBV15	TRBJ2-1	CATSRAPSGRHSYNEQFF	TGTGCCACCAGCAGAGCCCCTAGCGGGAGGCACTCCTACAATGAGCAGTTCTTC
NA	NA	TRBV11-2	TRBJ1-2	CASRGPRGSFGYTF	TGTGCCAGCAGGGGACCGAGGGGTTCCTTTGGCTACACCTTC
NA	few	TRBV7-2	TRBJ2-2	CASSPMGRPNTGELFF	TGTGCCAGCAGCCCGATGGGAAGGCCGAACACCGGGGAGCTGTTTTTT
TRBD1	few	TRBV14	TRBJ1-4	CASSAGTGGNEKLFF	TGTGCCAGCAGCGCGGGGACAGGGGGAAATGAAAAACTGTTTTTT
NA	NA	TRBV7-9	TRBJ1-1	CASKTGMNTEAFF	TGTGCCAGCAAGACAGGAATGAACACTGAAGCTTTCTTT
NA	few	TRBV7-3	TRBJ2-3	CASSSLRAGARSTDTQYF	TGTGCCAGCAGCTCACTTCGGGCGGGCGCTCGTAGCACAGATACGCAGTATTTT
TRBD1	NA	TRBV6-1	TRBJ2-2	CASSGGQGYTGELFF	TGTGCCAGCAGTGGGGGACAGGGGTACACCGGGGAGCTGTTTTTT
NA	NA	TRBV2	TRBJ2-2	CASTVRAGTGELFF	TGTGCCAGCACGGTCAGGGCTGGCACCGGGGAGCTGTTTTTT
TRBD2	NA	TRBV5-6	TRBJ2-7	CASSYLSGSSYEQYF	TGTGCCAGCAGCTACCTTAGCGGGAGTTCCTACGAGCAGTACTTC
NA	few	TRBV5-1	TRBJ2-1	CASSLGDKPSYNEQFF	TGCGCCAGCAGCTTGGGGGACAAGCCCTCCTACAATGAGCAGTTCTTC
NA	NA	TRBV2	TRBJ1-4	CASRAPGGEKLFF	TGTGCCAGCAGAGCCCCGGGGGGTGAAAAACTGTTTTTT
NA	few	TRBV15	TRBJ2-5	CATSRRLGTQETQYF	TGTGCCACCAGCAGACGTCTAGGAACACAAGAGACCCAGTACTTC
TRBD2	NA	TRBV10-3	TRBJ2-3	CAIRPSGNVQDTQYF	TGTGCCATCAGGCCTAGCGGAAACGTCCAAGATACGCAGTATTTT
NA	few	TRBV11-2	TRBJ2-7	CASSLHVNVKASQQQYF	TGTGCCAGCAGCCTCCACGTAAATGTGAAGGCCAGTCAGCAGCAGTACTTC
TRBD2	few	TRBV4-2	TRBJ2-2	CASSQDLGGGRGTGELFF	TGTGCCAGCAGCCAAGATCTTGGGGGAGGGCGAGGCACCGGGGAGCTGTTTTTT
NA	few	TRBV13	TRBJ2-7	CASSLGRKAPYEQYF	TGTGCCAGCAGCTTGGGACGCAAGGCACCCTACGAGCAGTACTTC
NA	few	TRBV29-1	TRBJ2-3	CSARLAPDTQYF	TGCAGCGCCCGCCTAGCCCCAGATACGCAGTATTTT
TRBD2	NA	TRBV18	TRBJ2-7	CASGASGSSYEQYF	TGTGCCTCTGGGGCTAGCGGGAGTTCCTACGAGCAGTACTTC
NA	NA	TRBV7-6	TRBJ2-3	CASSLPQYF	TGTGCCAGCAGCTTACCGCAGTATTTT